The 26 T cell receptor beta chains below come from one sample, sequenced in a study of beta chain features in type 1 diabetes. Their specific antigens are unknown. Expressed TCRB transcripts were sequenced because the entire RNA isolate underwent reverse transcription. Measured with immunoSEQ multiplex PCR; TCRdb has only the in-frame clones, and not every one. In the table there are 55,000 to 85,000 clones, approximately 47% of which are singletons. Study observations and caveats: When Type 1 diabetes patients were examined, their TCRB CDR3s proved moderately but significantly shorter in all four CD4+ subsets.

Input material: central memory CD4+ T cells from blood. The receptors derive from a man aged 25-45 years with type 1 diabetes.

The rearrangement links TRBV27 to TRBJ1-2, with D possibly being TRBD1 (6 bases). V gave up 3 bases and J gave up 4 bases, with 18 bases separating them. The CDR3 is 16 amino acids. CDR1 is MNHEY and CDR2 is SMNVEV in the germline V gene (reference sequence). The CDR3 spells CASSFLPPGTLYGYTF. The CDR3 DNA is TGTGCCAGCAGTTTTCTTCCGCCCGGGACACTCTATGGCTACACCTTC.

This clone was counted between two and nine times. The chain has TRBV7-6 and TRBJ2-7; 7 bases map to TRBD1. The J segment lost 0 bases and the V segment lost 11 bases, leaving 7 bases of the junction unmatched. The CDR3 is 13 residues long. Germline lookup yields CDR1 SGHVS and CDR2 FNYEAQ. The CDR3 DNA sequence: TGTGCCGGACCTCGGGACAGCTCCTACGAGCAGTACTTC. Translation gives CAGPRDSSYEQYF. Full variable domain (rest looked up from reference TRBV7-6 and TRBJ2-7): GAGVSQSPRYKVTKRGQDVALRCDPISGHVSLYWYRQALGQGPEFLTYFNYEAQQDKSGLPNDRFSAERPEGSISTLTIQRTEQRDSAMYRCAGPRDSSYEQYFGPGTRLTVT.

This chain joins TRBV19 and TRBJ1-1; possibly TRBD1 for D (6 bases). CDR1 is LNHDA and CDR2 is SQIVND in the germline V gene (reference sequence). V shed 5 bases and J shed 6 bases, with 16 bases lying between them. CDR3 length: 14 amino acids. The CDR3 DNA sequence: TGTGCCAGTAGTGTCGAAGGACAGTCCGCTGAAGCTTTCTTT. Translating gives CASSVEGQSAEAFF.

The chain employs TRBV11-3 and TRBJ2-2, with D tentatively TRBD2 (6 bases). V was clipped by 1 base and J by 2 bases, with 11 bases between them. The CDR3 has 16 residues. In germline, CDR1 is SGHNT, CDR2 YENEEA. The CDR3 DNA is TGTGCCAGCAGCTTAGTGCAGGGACTTAACACCGGGGAGCTGTTTTTT. It yields the protein CASSLVQGLNTGELFF.

V and J are TRBV9 and TRBJ2-3; D may be TRBD2 (6 bases). The CDR3 consists of 16 residues. Per the germline V gene, CDR1 is SGDLS and CDR2 is YYNGEE. Trimming cost V 3 bases and J 0 bases, with 14 bases left between them. DNA of the CDR3: TGTGCCAGCAGCGGCACCGGGACTCTCAGCACAGATACGCAGTATTTT. Protein: CASSGTGTLSTDTQYF.

This clone appeared a few times. This rearrangement joins TRBV14 to TRBJ2-7; no firm D call. The germline V gene has CDR1 SGHDN and CDR2 FVKESK. This CDR3 contains 13 residues. Trimming shortened V by 5 bases and J by 0 bases, and 8 bases separated the two germline ends. The CDR3 DNA is TGTGCCAGCAGCTCGTACATCTCCTACGAGCAGTACTTC. It translates to CASSSYISYEQYF.

This sequence joins TRBV10-3 and TRBJ1-1, with D possibly being TRBD1 (6 bases). V was trimmed by 11 bases and J by 9 bases, leaving 19 bases between them. Germline lookup yields CDR1 ENHRY and CDR2 SYGVKD. This CDR3 region has 12 residues. The CDR3, as DNA: TGTGCCCGCAAGCACGGGGGGCGGAAAGCTTTCTTT. It yields the protein CARKHGGRKAFF.

This clone was seen only a few times. The V and J genes are TRBV2 and TRBJ2-5; D remains ambiguous. CDR3 size: 13 residues. The V and J ends lost 1 base and 2 bases respectively, with 5 bases between them. Per the germline V gene, CDR1 is SNHLY and CDR2 is FYNNEI. CDR3 in amino acids: CASSEVRQETQYF. The CDR3 DNA reads as TGTGCCAGCAGTGAAGTTCGGCAAGAGACCCAGTACTTC.

This chain joins TRBV7-9 and TRBJ2-1; 8 bases align to TRBD2. V lost 4 bases, J lost 9 bases, and 14 bases stayed unmatched. Germline V gene lookup returns CDR1 SEHNR and CDR2 FQNEAQ (reference sequence). The CDR3 consists of 16 residues. The CDR3 loop reads CASSSPSAGGRSEQFF. CDR3 bases: TGTGCCAGCAGCTCCCCATCGGCGGGGGGTAGGAGTGAGCAGTTCTTC. The whole variable domain, remainder taken from reference TRBV7-9 and TRBJ2-1, is DTGVSQNPRHKITKRGQNVTFRCDPISEHNRLYWYRQTLGQGPEFLTYFQNEAQLEKSRLLSDRFSAERPKGSFSTLEIQRTEQGDSAMYLCASSSPSAGGRSEQFFGPGTRLTVL.

This clone was observed a handful of times. The genes are TRBV4-2 and TRBJ1-5, with D tentatively TRBD1 (5 bases). Germline-derived CDR1 and CDR2 are LGHNA and YNFKEQ. Deletions cut 5 bases from V and 6 bases from J, with 8 bases between. The CDR3 is 12 amino acids. This chain's CDR3 is CASSSGSQPQHF. Written as DNA, the CDR3 is TGTGCCAGCAGCTCAGGGTCTCAGCCCCAGCATTTT.

The gene calls are TRBV4-1 and TRBJ1-4; possible D gene TRBD1, 5 bases. CDR1 and CDR2 from the germline V gene are MGHRA and YSYEKL. V lost 5 bases, J lost 2 bases, and 15 bases lay in between. This CDR3 has 16 amino acids. The CDR3 here is CASSSRTQGTNEKLFF. The CDR3 DNA reads TGCGCCAGCAGCTCCCGGACCCAGGGTACTAATGAAAAACTGTTTTTT.

V and J are TRBV25-1 and TRBJ2-1; 11 nucleotides align to TRBD2. V trimming: 3 bases; J trimming: 0 bases; junction bases outside the gene matches: 7. This CDR3 has 18 residues. Per germline, CDR1 MGHDK and CDR2 SYGVNS. CDR3 in amino acids: CASSDVASGRSSYNEQFF. The DNA for the CDR3 is TGTGCCAGCAGTGACGTAGCTAGCGGGAGGTCCTCCTACAATGAGCAGTTCTTC.

This clone turned up a few times. The J gene is TRBJ1-1, the V gene TRBV19; D gene uncertain. V was pared by 5 bases and J by 0 bases, with 10 bases between. The CDR3 has 14 amino acids. CDR1 is LNHDA, CDR2 SQIVND, per germline (reference sequence). CDR3 loop: CASSVTGVNTEAFF. The CDR3 DNA follows: TGTGCCAGTAGTGTCACGGGAGTGAACACTGAAGCTTTCTTT.

This clone showed up just a few times. V usage is TRBV5-6 and J usage is TRBJ1-1, with a weak D call TRBD1 (5 bases). Per germline, CDR1 SGHDT and CDR2 YYEEEE. Trimming removed 3 bases from V and 4 bases from J, with 16 bases in between. CDR3 length: 15 amino acids. The CDR3 sequence is CASSSNYGGGTEAFF. The CDR3 DNA sequence: TGTGCCAGCAGCTCTAATTACGGGGGAGGCACTGAAGCTTTCTTT. Full variable domain (outside the CDR3, taken from reference TRBV5-6 and TRBJ1-1): DAGVTQSPTHLIKTRGQQVTLRCSPKSGHDTVSWYQQALGQGPQFIFQYYEEEERQRGNFPDRFSGHQFPNYSSELNVNALLLGDSALYLCASSSNYGGGTEAFFGQGTRLTVV.

This rearrangement joins TRBV10-3 to TRBJ1-1; D is undetermined. Trimming left V 10 bases short and J 2 bases short, with 14 bases between. Germline V gives CDR1 ENHRY, CDR2 SYGVKD. There are 13 residues in the CDR3. The CDR3: CATGLIANTEAFF. The DNA for the CDR3 is TGTGCCACGGGATTAATCGCAAACACTGAAGCTTTCTTT.

This clone was picked up a small number of times. The chain recombines TRBV2 with TRBJ2-3, with a tentative D call TRBD1 (6 bases). V lost 4 bases, J lost 0 bases, and 8 bases lay in between. The germline V gene has CDR1 SNHLY and CDR2 FYNNEI. This CDR3 has 14 residues. CDR3 nucleotides: TGTGCCAGCAGTGGGGGGCTTAGCACAGATACGCAGTATTTT. It yields the protein CASSGGLSTDTQYF. Looking up the rest from reference TRBV2 and TRBJ2-3 gives the full variable domain: EPEVTQTPSHQVTQMGQEVILRCVPISNHLYFYWYRQILGQKVEFLVSFYNNEISEKSEIFDDQFSVERPDGSNFTLKIRSTKLEDSAMYFCASSGGLSTDTQYFGPGTRLTVL.

The chain uses TRBV5-1 and TRBJ2-3, with 11 bases lining up with TRBD2. CDR3 size: 16 residues. V lost 3 bases to trimming and J lost 5 bases; unmatched junction nucleotides: 8. Germline V lookup: CDR1 SGHRS, CDR2 YFSETQ. The CDR3 region has the DNA TGCGCCAGCAGCTCCGAACTAGCGGGAGACGTAGATACGCAGTATTTT. This translates into CASSSELAGDVDTQYF.

This clone was recorded a few times. The chain recombines TRBV11-2 with TRBJ2-5; 7 bases match TRBD1. The CDR3 is 14 residues long. The V gene's germline CDR1 is SGHAT and CDR2 FQNNGV. V gave up 2 bases and J gave up 6 bases; unmatched junction bases: 6. The DNA for the CDR3 is TGTGCCAGCAGCTTACGACAGGGTCTGCAGACCCAGTACTTC. This gives the protein CASSLRQGLQTQYF.

This clone was recorded a few times. The chain carries TRBV7-8 and TRBJ2-2, with D perhaps TRBD2 (6 bases). CDR1 and CDR2 (germline): SGHVS, FQNEAQ. Trimming shortened V by 7 bases and J by 2 bases, and 11 bases separated the two germline ends. This CDR3 comprises 14 residues. The CDR3 DNA reads TGTGCCAGCACCGCCGGGGGAAACACCGGGGAGCTGTTTTTT. Its protein is CASTAGGNTGELFF. Looking up the rest from reference TRBV7-8 and TRBJ2-2 gives the full variable domain: GAGVSQSPRYKVAKRGQDVALRCDPISGHVSLFWYQQALGQGPEFLTYFQNEAQLDKSGLPSDRFFAERPEGSVSTLKIQRTQQEDSAVYLCASTAGGNTGELFFGEGSRLTVL.

The chain joins TRBV7-2 to TRBJ2-2; D uncertain. Germline CDR1 SGHTA, CDR2 FQGNSA. The CDR3 loop spans 14 amino acids. V lost 5 bases and J lost 0, with 7 bases in between. The DNA of the CDR3 is TGTGCCAGCAGCCCTCCAGCGAACACCGGGGAGCTGTTTTTT. Protein sequence: CASSPPANTGELFF.

This clone was seen a handful of times. The rearrangement uses TRBV5-1 and TRBJ2-3; no firm D call. Germline CDR1 SGHRS, CDR2 YFSETQ. The germline V and J ends were trimmed by 0 bases and 3 bases, with 11 bases remaining between them. The CDR3 is made up of 15 amino acids. CDR3 amino acids: CASSLAVLVTDTQYF. The CDR3 DNA reads TGCGCCAGCAGCTTGGCCGTGTTAGTTACAGATACGCAGTATTTT.

There are a few counts of this clone. The chain combines TRBV6-6 with TRBJ2-5; TRBD1 agrees at 7 bases. V lost 2 bases, J lost 4 bases, and 7 bases stayed unmatched. The CDR3 length is 15 residues. Germline values: CDR1 MNHNY, CDR2 SVGAGI (reference sequence). The CDR3 is CASSYTGTEGETQYF. DNA for the CDR3: TGTGCCAGCAGTTACACAGGGACAGAAGGAGAGACCCAGTACTTC.

J is TRBJ2-7 and V is TRBV2, with D unclear. This CDR3 spans 11 amino acids. V was trimmed by 4 bases and J by 2 bases, leaving 3 bases between them. Germline V CDR1 and CDR2: SNHLY, FYNNEI. CDR3 protein: CASSAAYEQYF. The CDR3 DNA sequence: TGTGCCAGCAGTGCCGCCTACGAGCAGTACTTC.

The gene calls are TRBV27 and TRBJ1-6; TRBD1 might be the D (6 bases). Germline V gene lookup returns CDR1 MNHEY and CDR2 SMNVEV (reference sequence). The CDR3 has 15 amino acids. The germline V and J ends were trimmed by 3 bases and 7 bases, with 13 bases remaining between them. CDR3 in amino acids: CASSFIRDTNSPLHF. In DNA, the CDR3 is TGTGCCAGCAGTTTCATCCGGGACACGAATTCACCCCTCCACTTT.

V gene TRBV10-2 combines with J gene TRBJ1-1; TRBD1 agrees at 7 bases. This CDR3 region has 16 residues. The germline gives CDR1 WSHSY, CDR2 SAAADI. Losses at the gene ends were 6 bases for V and 1 base for J; bases not matched to a gene: 11. The CDR3 sequence: CASSGGARTGNTEAFF. CDR3 coding DNA: TGCGCCAGCAGCGGGGGGGCCCGGACAGGGAACACTGAAGCTTTCTTT.

The V gene is TRBV11-3, the J gene TRBJ2-1; D is possibly TRBD2 (5 bases). Germline-derived CDR1 and CDR2 are SGHNT and YENEEA. V lost 6 bases and J lost 5, with 5 bases in between. This CDR3 is 11 amino acids long. CDR3 region: CASRLDNEQFF. DNA for the CDR3: TGTGCCAGCAGACTAGACAATGAGCAGTTCTTC.